The next 2 T cell receptor beta chains were all read from a single sample in a study of blood T cell repertoires in COVID-19. Profiled with immunoSEQ multiplex PCR; TCRdb holds only in-frame clones, not every one. The sample holds fewer than 350,000 clones, approximately 91% seen once. The sequenced sample consisted of PBMCs or T cells enriched from blood (not recorded which). The receptors were sampled from a woman aged 40 to 50 with acute COVID-19.

J is TRBJ1-5 and V is TRBV2; D remains unclear. CDR3 length: 14 residues. Germline V gene data show CDR1 as SNHLY and CDR2 as FYNNEI. The V gene lost 10 bases and the J gene lost 3 bases, with 16 bases spanning the gap. The CDR3 bases are TGTGCCACCGGAATAGAACAGAACAATCAGCCCCAGCATTTT. This gives the protein CATGIEQNNQPQHF.

This clone was seen only once. J is TRBJ1-3 and V is TRBV11-1; possible D gene TRBD1, 5 bases. Germline V lookup: CDR1 SGHAT, CDR2 FQDESV (reference sequence). This CDR3 spans 15 amino acids. Trimming shortened V by 5 bases and J by 1 base, and 12 bases separated the two germline ends. In DNA form, the CDR3 reads TGTGCCAGCAGCCCCGGGACTTTTTCTGGAAACACCATATATTTT. Its translation: CASSPGTFSGNTIYF.